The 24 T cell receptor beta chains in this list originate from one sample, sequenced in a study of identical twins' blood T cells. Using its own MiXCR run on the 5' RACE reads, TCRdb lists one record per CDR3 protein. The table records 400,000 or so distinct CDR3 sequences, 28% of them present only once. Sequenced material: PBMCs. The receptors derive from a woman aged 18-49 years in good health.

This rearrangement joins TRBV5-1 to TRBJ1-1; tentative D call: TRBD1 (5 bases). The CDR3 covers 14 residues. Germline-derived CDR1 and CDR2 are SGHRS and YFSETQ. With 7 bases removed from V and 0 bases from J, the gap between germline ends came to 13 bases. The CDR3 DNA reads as TGCGCCAGCTGCTCCGGGACGGTGAACACTGAAGCTTTCTTT. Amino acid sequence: CASCSGTVNTEAFF. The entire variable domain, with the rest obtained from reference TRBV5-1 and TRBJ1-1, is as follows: KAGVTQTPRYLIKTRGQQVTLSCSPISGHRSVSWYQQTPGQGLQFLFEYFSETQRNKGNFPGRFSGRQFSNSRSEMNVSTLELGDSALYLCASCSGTVNTEAFFGQGTRLTVV.

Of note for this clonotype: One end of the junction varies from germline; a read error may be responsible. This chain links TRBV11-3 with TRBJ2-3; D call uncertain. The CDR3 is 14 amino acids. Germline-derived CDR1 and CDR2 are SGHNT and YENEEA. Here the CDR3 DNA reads TGTGCCGGCAGCTTGCGAGGATACACAGATACGCAGTATTTT. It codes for CAGSLRGYTDTQYF.

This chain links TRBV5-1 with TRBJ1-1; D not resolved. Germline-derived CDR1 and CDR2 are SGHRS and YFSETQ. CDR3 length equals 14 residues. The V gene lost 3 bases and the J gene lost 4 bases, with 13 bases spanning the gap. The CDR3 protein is CASSSKTSGTEAFF. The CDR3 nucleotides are TGCGCCAGCAGCTCGAAAACCAGTGGCACTGAAGCTTTCTTT.

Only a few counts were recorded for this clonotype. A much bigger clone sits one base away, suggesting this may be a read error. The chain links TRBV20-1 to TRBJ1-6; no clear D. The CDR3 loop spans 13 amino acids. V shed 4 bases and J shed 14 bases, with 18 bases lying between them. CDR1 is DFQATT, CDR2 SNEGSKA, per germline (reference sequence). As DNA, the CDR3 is TGCAGTGCTATCTACCAAATAGGGTTAACCCTCCACTTT. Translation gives CSAIYQIGLTLHF.

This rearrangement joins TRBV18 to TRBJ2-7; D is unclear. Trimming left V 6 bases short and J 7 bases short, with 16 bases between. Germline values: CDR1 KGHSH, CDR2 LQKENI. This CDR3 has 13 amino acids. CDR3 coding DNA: TGTGCCAGCTCGTGGCAGGTCTCGTGGGAGCAGTACTTC. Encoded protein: CASSWQVSWEQYF.

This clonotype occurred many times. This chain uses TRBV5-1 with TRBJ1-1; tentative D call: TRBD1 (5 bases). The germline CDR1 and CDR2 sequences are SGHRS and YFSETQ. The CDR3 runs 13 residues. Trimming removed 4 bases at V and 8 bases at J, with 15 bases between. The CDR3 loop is CASSPPDNSEAFF. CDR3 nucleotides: TGCGCCAGCAGCCCCCCGGACAACTCGGAAGCTTTCTTT.

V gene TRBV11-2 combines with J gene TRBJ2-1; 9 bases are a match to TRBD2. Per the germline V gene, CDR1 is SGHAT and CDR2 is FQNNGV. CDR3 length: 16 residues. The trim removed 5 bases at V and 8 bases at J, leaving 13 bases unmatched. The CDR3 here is CASSPWQGLAIDEQFF. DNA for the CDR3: TGTGCCAGCAGCCCTTGGCAGGGACTAGCAATAGATGAGCAGTTCTTC.

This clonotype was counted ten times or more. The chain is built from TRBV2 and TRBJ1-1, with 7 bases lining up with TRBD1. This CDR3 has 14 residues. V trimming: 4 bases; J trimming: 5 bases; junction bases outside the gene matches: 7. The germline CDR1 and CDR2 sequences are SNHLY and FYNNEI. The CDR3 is CASSGDRDYTEAFF. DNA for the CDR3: TGTGCCAGCAGTGGTGACAGGGACTATACTGAAGCTTTCTTT.

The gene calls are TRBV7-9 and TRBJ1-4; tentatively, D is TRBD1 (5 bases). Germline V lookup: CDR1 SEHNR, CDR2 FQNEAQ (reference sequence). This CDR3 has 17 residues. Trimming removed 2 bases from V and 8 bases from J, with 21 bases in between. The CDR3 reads CASSLRAYAGRLEKLFF. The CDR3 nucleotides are TGTGCCAGCAGCTTAAGGGCCTATGCAGGGCGGTTGGAAAAACTGTTTTTT. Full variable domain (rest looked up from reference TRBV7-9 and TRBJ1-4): DTGVSQNPRHKITKRGQNVTFRCDPISEHNRLYWYRQTLGQGPEFLTYFQNEAQLEKSRLLSDRFSAERPKGSFSTLEIQRTEQGDSAMYLCASSLRAYAGRLEKLFFGSGTQLSVL.

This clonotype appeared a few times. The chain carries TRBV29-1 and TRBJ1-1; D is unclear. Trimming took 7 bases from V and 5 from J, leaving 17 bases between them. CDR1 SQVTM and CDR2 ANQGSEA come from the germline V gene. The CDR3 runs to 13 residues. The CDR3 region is CSARLEGGTEAFF. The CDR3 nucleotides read TGCAGCGCCCGACTCGAGGGAGGTACTGAAGCTTTCTTT.

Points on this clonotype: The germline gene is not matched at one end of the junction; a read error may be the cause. CDR3 amino acids: CGASSGHDNEQFF. The CDR3 bases are TGCGGTGCTTCTTCAGGACACGACAATGAGCAGTTCTTC. This chain joins TRBV20-1 and TRBJ2-1; tentatively, D is TRBD1 (5 bases). The CDR3 is 13 residues long. Germline values: CDR1 DFQATT, CDR2 SNEGSKA (reference sequence).

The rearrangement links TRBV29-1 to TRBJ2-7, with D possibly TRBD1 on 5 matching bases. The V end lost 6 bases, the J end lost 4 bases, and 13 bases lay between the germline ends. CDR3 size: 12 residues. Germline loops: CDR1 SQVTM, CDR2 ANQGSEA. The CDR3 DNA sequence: TGCAGCGTCTGGGGCCAGGGATACGAGCAGTACTTC. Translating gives CSVWGQGYEQYF.

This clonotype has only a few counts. The CDR3 loop is CASSANNSSYNSPLHF. CDR3 sequence (DNA): TGTGCCAGCAGCGCCAACAATAGCTCCTATAATTCACCCCTCCACTTT. This sequence joins TRBV5-4 and TRBJ1-6, with D hard to call. The CDR3 covers 16 residues. V was trimmed by 4 bases and J by 0 bases, leaving 11 bases between them. Germline V gives CDR1 SGHNT, CDR2 YYREEE (reference sequence).

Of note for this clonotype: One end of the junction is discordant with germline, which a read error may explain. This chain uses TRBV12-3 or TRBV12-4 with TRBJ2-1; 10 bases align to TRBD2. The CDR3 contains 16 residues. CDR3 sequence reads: CASSLVRTSGNNGQFF. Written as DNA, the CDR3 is TGTGCCAGCAGTTTAGTAAGGACTAGCGGTAACAATGGGCAGTTCTTC.

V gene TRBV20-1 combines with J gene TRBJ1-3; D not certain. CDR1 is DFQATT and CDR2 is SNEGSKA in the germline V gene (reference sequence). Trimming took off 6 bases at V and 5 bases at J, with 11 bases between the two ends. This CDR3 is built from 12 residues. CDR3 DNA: TGCAGTGCGAGAAGAGGGAGAAACACCATATATTTT. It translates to CSARRGRNTIYF.

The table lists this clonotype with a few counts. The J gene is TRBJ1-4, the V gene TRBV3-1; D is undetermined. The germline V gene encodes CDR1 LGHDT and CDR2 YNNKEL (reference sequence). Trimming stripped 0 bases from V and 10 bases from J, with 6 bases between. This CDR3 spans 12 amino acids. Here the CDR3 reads CASSQDYRKLFF. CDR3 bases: TGTGCCAGCAGCCAAGATTATCGAAAACTGTTTTTT.

CDR3 coding DNA: TGTGCCAGCAGTTACCCAGCGGGGGCTTACGAGCAGTACTTC. It specifies CASSYPAGAYEQYF. The chain has TRBV6-2 or TRBV6-3 and TRBJ2-7, with 8 bases lining up with TRBD2. This CDR3 has 14 amino acids. Trimming cost V 2 bases and J 4 bases; bases outside gene matches: 4. Germline CDR1 reads MNHEY; CDR2 reads SVGEGT.

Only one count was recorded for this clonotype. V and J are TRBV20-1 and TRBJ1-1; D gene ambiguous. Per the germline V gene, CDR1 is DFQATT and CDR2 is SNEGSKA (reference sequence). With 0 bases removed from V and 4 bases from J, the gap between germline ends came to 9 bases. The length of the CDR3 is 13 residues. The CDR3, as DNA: TGCAGTGCTAGAGATATGAGCGGCACTGAAGCTTTCTTT. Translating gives CSARDMSGTEAFF.

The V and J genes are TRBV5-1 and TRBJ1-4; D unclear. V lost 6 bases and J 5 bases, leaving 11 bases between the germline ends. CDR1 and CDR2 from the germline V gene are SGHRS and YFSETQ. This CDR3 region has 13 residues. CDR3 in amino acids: CASTNGGNEKLFF. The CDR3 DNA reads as TGCGCCAGCACGAATGGTGGGAATGAAAAACTGTTTTTT.

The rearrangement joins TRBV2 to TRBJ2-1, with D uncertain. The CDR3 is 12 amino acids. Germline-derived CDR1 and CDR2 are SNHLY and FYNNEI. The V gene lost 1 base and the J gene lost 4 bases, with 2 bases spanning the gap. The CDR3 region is CASSEGYNEQFF. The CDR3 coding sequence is TGTGCCAGCAGTGAAGGATACAATGAGCAGTTCTTC.

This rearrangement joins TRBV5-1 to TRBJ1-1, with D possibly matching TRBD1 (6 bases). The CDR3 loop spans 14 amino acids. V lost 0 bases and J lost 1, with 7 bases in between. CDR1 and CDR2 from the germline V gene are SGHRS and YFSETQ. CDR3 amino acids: CASSLADRNTEAFF. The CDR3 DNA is TGCGCCAGCAGCTTGGCGGACAGGAACACTGAAGCTTTCTTT. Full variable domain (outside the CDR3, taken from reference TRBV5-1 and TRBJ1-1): KAGVTQTPRYLIKTRGQQVTLSCSPISGHRSVSWYQQTPGQGLQFLFEYFSETQRNKGNFPGRFSGRQFSNSRSEMNVSTLELGDSALYLCASSLADRNTEAFFGQGTRLTVV.

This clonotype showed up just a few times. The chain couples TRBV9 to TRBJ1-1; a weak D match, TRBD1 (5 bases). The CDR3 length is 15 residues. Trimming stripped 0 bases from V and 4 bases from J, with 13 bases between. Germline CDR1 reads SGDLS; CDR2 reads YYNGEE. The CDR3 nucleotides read TGTGCCAGCAGCGTAGTGGTAGGGGAGGTCACTGAAGCTTTCTTT. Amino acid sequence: CASSVVVGEVTEAFF.

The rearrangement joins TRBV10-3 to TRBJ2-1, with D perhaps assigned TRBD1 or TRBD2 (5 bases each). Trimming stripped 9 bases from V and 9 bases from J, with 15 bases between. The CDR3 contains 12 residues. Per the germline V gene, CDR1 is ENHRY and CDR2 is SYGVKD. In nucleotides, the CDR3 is TGTGCCATGGGGGACGCGATGGGTGAGCAGTTCTTC. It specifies CAMGDAMGEQFF.

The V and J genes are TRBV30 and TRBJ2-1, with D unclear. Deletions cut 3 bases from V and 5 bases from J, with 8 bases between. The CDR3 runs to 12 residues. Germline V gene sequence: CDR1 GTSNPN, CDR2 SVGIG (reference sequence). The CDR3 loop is CAWSVTNNEQFF. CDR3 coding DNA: TGTGCCTGGAGCGTCACTAACAATGAGCAGTTCTTC.